A single sample gave rise to the 25 T cell receptor beta chains below, sequenced in a study of T cell responses to AZD1222 COVID-19 vaccine. Measured with immunoSEQ multiplex PCR; TCRdb has only the in-frame clones, and not every one. The data show some 130,000 clones, approximately 80% seen once. The sample in question was peripheral blood, obtained on day 0 of AZD1222 vaccination. The source is an adult in good health.

CDR3: CASSQDGAGELFF. The CDR3 DNA is TGCGCCAGCAGCCAAGATGGGGCAGGAGAACTGTTTTTT. The rearrangement uses TRBV4-1 and TRBJ1-4, with D tentatively TRBD1 (5 bases). Trimming removed 0 bases at V and 12 bases at J, with 11 bases between. CDR3 length: 13 amino acids. Germline CDR1 MGHRA, CDR2 YSYEKL.

The J gene is TRBJ1-3, the V gene TRBV6-1; D ambiguous. The CDR3 sequence is 15 residues long. V lost 2 bases and J 7 bases, leaving 15 bases between the germline ends. The V gene's germline CDR1 is MNHNS and CDR2 SASEGT. Written as DNA, the CDR3 is TGTGCCAGCAGTGAAAAAAAACGGACCACCAACACCATATATTTT. It yields the protein CASSEKKRTTNTIYF.

This clone came up a few times. The chain links TRBV27 to TRBJ2-7; possibly TRBD1 for D (5 bases). The V end lost 5 bases, the J end lost 0 bases, and 11 bases lay between the germline ends. CDR3 length: 14 amino acids. Germline V gene sequence: CDR1 MNHEY, CDR2 SMNVEV (reference sequence). The CDR3 DNA follows: TGTGCCAGCAGTCCGCAGGGTGGCTCCTACGAGCAGTACTTC. This codes for CASSPQGGSYEQYF.

The chain joins TRBV19 to TRBJ1-4; D is possibly TRBD1 (6 bases). Germline V CDR1 and CDR2: LNHDA, SQIVND (reference sequence). The CDR3 spans 15 residues. Trimming took 3 bases from V and 5 from J, leaving 13 bases between them. Here the CDR3 reads CASSIPRRGNEKLFF. The CDR3 region has the DNA TGTGCCAGTAGTATCCCCCGGAGGGGGAATGAAAAACTGTTTTTT.

The chain recombines TRBV7-9 with TRBJ1-1; 8 bases fit TRBD1. The V segment lost 5 bases and the J segment 0 bases; nucleotides outside the gene matches: 8. CDR1 SEHNR and CDR2 FQNEAQ come from the germline V gene (reference sequence). The CDR3 extends over 16 amino acids. The chain's CDR3 is CASSVDRGSMNTEAFF. The CDR3 DNA sequence: TGTGCCAGCAGCGTCGACAGGGGATCCATGAACACTGAAGCTTTCTTT.

The CDR3 sequence: CATTKNSGANVLTF. CDR3 bases: TGCGCCACCACCAAGAACTCTGGGGCCAACGTCCTGACTTTC. The V call is TRBV5-1, the J call TRBJ2-6, with no clear D. Trimming shortened V by 9 bases and J by 0 bases, and 10 bases separated the two germline ends. This CDR3 is built from 14 residues. Germline V gives CDR1 SGHRS, CDR2 YFSETQ.

V gene TRBV5-1 combines with J gene TRBJ1-4, with D unresolved. V was pared by 3 bases and J by 6 bases, with 12 bases between. Germline assignment: CDR1 SGHRS and CDR2 YFSETQ. The CDR3 has 14 amino acids. The CDR3 loop reads CASSSRVSDEKLFF. DNA of the CDR3: TGCGCCAGCAGCTCCCGGGTTTCAGATGAAAAACTGTTTTTT.

CDR3 DNA sequence: TGTGCCAGCAGTTTGGGGGGGCAGACTGGCTACACCTTC. Its translation: CASSLGGQTGYTF. This chain connects TRBV12-3 or TRBV12-4 to TRBJ1-2, with D possibly being TRBD1 (6 bases). This CDR3 has 13 amino acids. The V gene lost 3 bases and the J gene lost 7 bases, with 12 bases spanning the gap.

The chain is built from TRBV29-1 and TRBJ2-1; weak D call: TRBD1 (7 bases). The CDR3 length is 14 residues. Germline CDR1 reads SQVTM; CDR2 reads ANQGSEA. The V gene lost 7 bases and the J gene lost 4 bases, with 17 bases spanning the gap. The CDR3 reads CSGLGTELYNEQFF. The CDR3 nucleotides are TGCAGCGGACTAGGGACAGAACTTTACAATGAGCAGTTCTTC.

The V gene is TRBV19, the J gene TRBJ2-1; TRBD2 is a possible D gene (6 bases). V was cut by 5 bases and J by 5 bases, with 16 bases left in between. CDR1 and CDR2 (germline): LNHDA, SQIVND (reference sequence). The CDR3 has 15 amino acids. CDR3 nucleotide sequence: TGTGCCAGTAGTCGGTGGCGGGACCTTAACAATGAGCAGTTCTTC. Translating gives CASSRWRDLNNEQFF. Full variable domain (remainder filled in from reference TRBV19 and TRBJ2-1): DGGITQSPKYLFRKEGQNVTLSCEQNLNHDAMYWYRQDPGQGLRLIYYSQIVNDFQKGDIAEGYSVSREKKESFPLTVTSAQKNPTAFYLCASSRWRDLNNEQFFGPGTRLTVL.

The chain carries TRBV19 and TRBJ1-1; 7 bases are shared with TRBD1. CDR3 length: 13 amino acids. The V segment lost 5 bases and the J segment 6 bases; nucleotides outside the gene matches: 6. Germline V gene sequence: CDR1 LNHDA, CDR2 SQIVND (reference sequence). CDR3 region: CASSGRGGAEAFF. CDR3 coding DNA: TGTGCCAGTAGTGGCAGGGGGGGTGCTGAAGCTTTCTTT.

This rearrangement joins TRBV19 to TRBJ1-5; TRBD1 is a possible D gene (5 bases). Trimming cost V 5 bases and J 6 bases, with 17 bases left between them. Germline CDR1 reads LNHDA; CDR2 reads SQIVND (reference sequence). The CDR3 covers 15 residues. The CDR3, as DNA: TGTGCCAGTAGTCTTGTGGGCGGGGGAAGTCAGCCCCAGCATTTT. It yields the protein CASSLVGGGSQPQHF.

The chain employs TRBV5-5 and TRBJ1-1, with D perhaps matching TRBD1 (5 bases). Germline loops: CDR1 SGHKS, CDR2 YYEKEE (reference sequence). V was cut by 4 bases and J by 1 base, with 11 bases left in between. The CDR3 has 14 residues. This CDR3 is CASSLRQPNTEAFF. CDR3 bases: TGTGCCAGCAGCCTGCGACAGCCGAACACTGAAGCTTTCTTT.

CDR3 DNA sequence: TGTGCCAGCAGTTCCCAGGGGGTGGGCCAAGCCTACGAGCAGTACTTC. It yields the protein CASSSQGVGQAYEQYF. The genes are TRBV28 and TRBJ2-7; 7 nucleotides match TRBD1. Germline V gives CDR1 MDHEN, CDR2 SYDVKM. V lost 4 bases and J lost 2; bases outside the gene matches: 11. The CDR3 spans 16 residues.

This clone appeared once. V usage is TRBV5-1 and J usage is TRBJ1-5; a possible D gene is TRBD1 (6 bases). V lost 4 bases and J 2 bases, leaving 19 bases between the germline ends. Per germline, CDR1 SGHRS and CDR2 YFSETQ. This CDR3 is 17 amino acids long. CDR3 loop: CASSPGAVSGGNQPQHF. In DNA, the CDR3 is TGCGCCAGCAGCCCGGGGGCCGTCTCGGGGGGCAATCAGCCCCAGCATTTT.

CDR3 sequence (DNA): TGTGCCAGCAGCGTAGCAGAGGGACAGGGGGCGCCGGGCTACACCTTC. Translation: CASSVAEGQGAPGYTF. The chain combines TRBV9 with TRBJ1-2; TRBD1 agrees at 12 bases. The V gene's germline CDR1 is SGDLS and CDR2 YYNGEE. The V and J ends lost 0 bases and 8 bases, in that order; junction bases with no gene match: 8. The CDR3 spans 16 residues.

V gene TRBV4-1 combines with J gene TRBJ1-5; D ambiguous. This CDR3 region has 14 residues. V dropped 4 bases and J dropped 6 bases, with 13 bases sitting between them. The germline CDR1 and CDR2 sequences are MGHRA and YSYEKL. The CDR3 protein is CASSPAGRFQPQHF. The CDR3 nucleotides read TGCGCCAGCAGCCCCGCCGGCCGTTTTCAGCCCCAGCATTTT.

The chain links TRBV28 to TRBJ1-5; a possible D gene is TRBD1 (5 bases). The CDR3 is made up of 15 amino acids. The germline V and J ends were trimmed by 7 bases and 3 bases, with 16 bases remaining between them. Germline values: CDR1 MDHEN, CDR2 SYDVKM. The CDR3 spells CASTLVRGPNQPQHF. As DNA, the CDR3 is TGTGCCAGCACCCTCGTAAGGGGACCCAATCAGCCCCAGCATTTT.

The chain links TRBV28 to TRBJ1-6; D is undetermined. Germline lookup yields CDR1 MDHEN and CDR2 SYDVKM. V was shortened by 5 bases and J by 9 bases, with 11 bases between the two germline ends. The CDR3 extends over 13 amino acids. Here the CDR3 reads CASSLYRASPLHF. In DNA form, the CDR3 reads TGTGCCAGCAGTCTCTACAGAGCTTCACCCCTCCACTTT.

In this sample, this clone turned up once. This rearrangement joins TRBV7-3 to TRBJ1-6; possible D gene TRBD1, 6 bases. Between the trimmed V and J ends, which lost 4 bases and 7 bases, there was a span of 14 bases. Germline lookup yields CDR1 SGHTA and CDR2 FQGTGA. The CDR3 length is 15 residues. The CDR3 coding sequence is TGTGCCAGCAGCTCCCAGGGGTTGGGGAATTCACCCCTCCACTTT. Its translation is CASSSQGLGNSPLHF.

This sequence joins TRBV19 and TRBJ1-1; D gene ambiguous. Germline lookup yields CDR1 LNHDA and CDR2 SQIVND (reference sequence). The CDR3 consists of 15 residues. Trimming removed 10 bases at V and 5 bases at J, with 23 bases between. The CDR3 reads CATKTTLSWMTEAFF. The DNA of the CDR3 is TGTGCCACTAAAACGACACTCAGCTGGATGACTGAAGCTTTCTTT. The full variable domain, with the rest looked up from reference TRBV19 and TRBJ1-1, is DGGITQSPKYLFRKEGQNVTLSCEQNLNHDAMYWYRQDPGQGLRLIYYSQIVNDFQKGDIAEGYSVSREKKESFPLTVTSAQKNPTAFYLCATKTTLSWMTEAFFGQGTRLTVV.

The V and J genes are TRBV18 and TRBJ1-1; 8 bases are a match to TRBD1. From germline, CDR1 is KGHSH and CDR2 LQKENI. The V segment lost 3 bases and the J segment 4 bases; nucleotides outside the gene matches: 7. This CDR3 comprises 15 residues. The CDR3 loop reads CASSPAAGQGTEAFF. The DNA of the CDR3 is TGTGCCAGCTCACCTGCGGCTGGACAGGGCACTGAAGCTTTCTTT.

This clone was detected only once. The chain uses TRBV5-4 and TRBJ1-1; 10 positions match TRBD1. J gave up 3 bases and V 4 bases, and 3 bases lay outside the gene matches. Germline loops: CDR1 SGHNT, CDR2 YYREEE (reference sequence). This CDR3 is 14 amino acids long. The CDR3 loop reads CASSGQGVHTEAFF. The DNA for the CDR3 is TGTGCCAGCAGCGGACAGGGGGTTCACACTGAAGCTTTCTTT.

The chain joins TRBV28 to TRBJ2-5; TRBD2 agrees at 9 bases. The CDR3 has 14 residues. Germline lookup yields CDR1 MDHEN and CDR2 SYDVKM. Trimming removed 5 bases from V and 5 bases from J; junction bases left unmatched: 6. CDR3 sequence: CASSPSGGRETQYF. CDR3 in DNA: TGTGCCAGCAGTCCCAGCGGGGGGAGGGAGACCCAGTACTTC. Full variable domain (outside the CDR3, taken from reference TRBV28 and TRBJ2-5): DVKVTQSSRYLVKRTGEKVFLECVQDMDHENMFWYRQDPGLGLRLIYFSYDVKMKEKGDIPEGYSVSREKKERFSLILESASTNQTSMYLCASSPSGGRETQYFGPGTRLLVL.

This clone has just one count. The chain combines TRBV6-1 with TRBJ2-1; 8 bases agree with TRBD1. CDR1 and CDR2 (germline): MNHNS, SASEGT. The CDR3 is made up of 14 amino acids. With V trimmed by 3 bases and J by 8 bases, 6 bases remained unmatched. Here the CDR3 reads CASSDRTGIYEQFF. In DNA form, the CDR3 reads TGTGCCAGCAGTGATAGGACAGGGATTTATGAGCAGTTCTTC.